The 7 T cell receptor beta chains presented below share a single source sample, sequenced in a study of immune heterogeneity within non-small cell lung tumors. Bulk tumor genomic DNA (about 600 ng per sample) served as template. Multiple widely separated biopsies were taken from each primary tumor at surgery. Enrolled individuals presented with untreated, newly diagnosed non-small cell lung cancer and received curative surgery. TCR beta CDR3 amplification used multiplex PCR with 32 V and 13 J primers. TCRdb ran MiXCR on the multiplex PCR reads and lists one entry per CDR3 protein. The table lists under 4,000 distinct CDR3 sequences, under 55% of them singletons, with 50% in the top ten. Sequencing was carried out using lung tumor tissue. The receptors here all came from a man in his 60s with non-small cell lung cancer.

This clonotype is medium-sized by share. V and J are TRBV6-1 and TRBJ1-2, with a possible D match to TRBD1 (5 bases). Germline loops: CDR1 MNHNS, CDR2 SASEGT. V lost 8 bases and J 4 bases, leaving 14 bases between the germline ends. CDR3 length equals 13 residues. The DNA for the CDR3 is TGTGCCAGCCGGTTGGGGGTTTCCTATGGCTACACCTTC. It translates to CASRLGVSYGYTF.

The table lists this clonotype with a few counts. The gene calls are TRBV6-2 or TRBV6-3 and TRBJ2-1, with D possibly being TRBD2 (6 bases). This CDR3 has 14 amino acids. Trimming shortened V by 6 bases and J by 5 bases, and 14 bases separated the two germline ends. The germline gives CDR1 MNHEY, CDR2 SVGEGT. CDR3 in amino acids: CASSDPGLDNEQFF. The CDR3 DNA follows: TGTGCCAGCAGCGACCCGGGACTTGACAATGAGCAGTTCTTC.

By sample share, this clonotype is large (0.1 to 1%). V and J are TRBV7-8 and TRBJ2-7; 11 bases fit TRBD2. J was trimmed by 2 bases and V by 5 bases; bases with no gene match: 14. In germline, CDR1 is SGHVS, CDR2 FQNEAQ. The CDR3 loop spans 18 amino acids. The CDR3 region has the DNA TGTGCCAGCAGCCTTCTAGCGGGAGGTGTGGTGAGAGCCTACGAGCAGTACTTC. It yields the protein CASSLLAGGVVRAYEQYF.

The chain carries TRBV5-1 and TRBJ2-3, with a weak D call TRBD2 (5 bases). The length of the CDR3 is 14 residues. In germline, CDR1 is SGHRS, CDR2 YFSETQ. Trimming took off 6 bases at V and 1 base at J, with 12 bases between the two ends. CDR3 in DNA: TGCGCCAGCATGTCAGCGGTTGGCACAGATACGCAGTATTTT. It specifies CASMSAVGTDTQYF.

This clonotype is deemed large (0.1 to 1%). The DNA of the CDR3 is TGTGCCAGCAGTTTCAAGACTACCGGGACAGGGGGCATGAATACGCAGTATTTT. Protein product: CASSFKTTGTGGMNTQYF. This chain uses TRBV12-3 or TRBV12-4 with TRBJ2-3; the match to TRBD1 covers 12 bases. The CDR3 loop spans 18 amino acids. V lost 3 bases, J lost 7 bases, and 14 bases stayed unmatched.

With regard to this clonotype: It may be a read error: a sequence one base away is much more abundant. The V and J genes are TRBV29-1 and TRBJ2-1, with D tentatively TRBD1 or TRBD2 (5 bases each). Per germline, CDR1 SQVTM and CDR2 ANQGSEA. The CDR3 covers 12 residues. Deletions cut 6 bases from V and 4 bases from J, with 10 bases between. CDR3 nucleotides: TGCAGCGTGGGGACGTATTACAATGAGCAGTTCTTC. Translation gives CSVGTYYNEQFF.

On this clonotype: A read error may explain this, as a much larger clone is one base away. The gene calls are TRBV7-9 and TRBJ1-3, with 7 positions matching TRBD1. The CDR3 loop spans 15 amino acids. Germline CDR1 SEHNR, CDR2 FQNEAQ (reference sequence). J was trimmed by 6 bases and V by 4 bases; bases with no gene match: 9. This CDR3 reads CASSSGQGDVNTIYF. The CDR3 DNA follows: TGTGCCAGCAGCTCCGGTCAGGGGGACGTAAACACCATATATTTT.